A single T cell receptor (beta chain) is shown here with its context. These data are taken from a study of blood T cell repertoires in COVID-19. Method: immunoSEQ multiplex PCR; TCRdb's copy keeps in-frame clones and lacks some. The sample holds fewer than 350,000 clones, approximately 87% seen once. Per germline, CDR1 MNHEY and CDR2 SVGAGI. V shed 7 bases and J 6 bases; nucleotides not matched to a gene: 12. The CDR3 has 15 residues. The sample consisted of peripheral blood. This TCR came from a woman in her 30s with COVID-19, enrolled during active disease. The chain links TRBV6-5 to TRBJ1-5, with TRBD1 matching 7 bases. The chain's CDR3 is CASTLRDSVGQPQHF. For the CDR3, the DNA is TGTGCCAGCACCCTCCGGGACAGCGTGGGTCAGCCCCAGCATTTT.